Listed here are 10 T cell receptor beta chains from one sample, sequenced in a study of blood T cell repertoires in COVID-19. Assay used: immunoSEQ multiplex PCR; TCRdb lists only in-frame clones, some missing. The table shows 140,000 to 150,000 clones, with over 75% occurring only once. Sequencing was performed on peripheral blood. The receptors shown here come from a man between 60 and 75 years old with active or convalescent COVID-19.

This rearrangement joins TRBV6-5 to TRBJ1-5; 7 positions match TRBD1. This CDR3 spans 13 amino acids. CDR1 and CDR2 (germline): MNHEY, SVGAGI. V lost 5 bases and J lost 9; bases outside the gene matches: 7. The DNA for the CDR3 is TGTGCCAGCAGTCGCGACAGGGTACGGCCCCAGCATTTT. Residues: CASSRDRVRPQHF.

The chain links TRBV18 to TRBJ2-2; no clear D gene. CDR1 KGHSH and CDR2 LQKENI come from the germline V gene. This CDR3 has 13 amino acids. The V end was cut by 8 bases, the J end by 4 bases, with 11 bases between. CDR3 nucleotide sequence: TGTGCCAGCCACCTTGGAGTCACCGGGGAGCTGTTTTTT. This encodes CASHLGVTGELFF.

This chain links TRBV28 with TRBJ2-2, with TRBD1 matching 8 bases. The CDR3 is 15 residues long. Per the germline V gene, CDR1 is MDHEN and CDR2 is SYDVKM. Losses at the gene ends were 6 bases for V and 4 bases for J; bases not matched to a gene: 7. The DNA of the CDR3 is TGTGCCAGCAGCCCTCCTACAGGGGGCACCGGGGAGCTGTTTTTT. Translated: CASSPPTGGTGELFF.

This chain connects TRBV28 to TRBJ1-4; D not resolved. CDR1 is MDHEN and CDR2 is SYDVKM in the germline V gene. The CDR3 has 14 residues. Trimming left V 2 bases short and J 4 bases short, with 8 bases between. CDR3 residues: CASSLRDGNEKLFF. For the CDR3, the DNA is TGTGCCAGCAGTTTACGGGATGGTAATGAAAAACTGTTTTTT.

This clone was observed a single time. The chain combines TRBV7-2 with TRBJ2-5; 8 bases fit TRBD2. Germline loops: CDR1 SGHTA, CDR2 FQGNSA. V trimming: 4 bases; J trimming: 3 bases; junction bases outside the gene matches: 4. The CDR3 is 14 amino acids. The CDR3 DNA sequence: TGTGCCAGCAGCTCCTCAGCGGGAGAAGAGACCCAGTACTTC. Translated: CASSSSAGEETQYF. Looking up the rest from reference TRBV7-2 and TRBJ2-5 gives the full variable domain: GAGVSQSPSNKVTEKGKDVELRCDPISGHTALYWYRQSLGQGLEFLIYFQGNSAPDKSGLPSDRFSAERTGGSVSTLTIQRTQQEDSAVYLCASSSSAGEETQYFGPGTRLLVL.

This chain connects TRBV28 to TRBJ2-5, with TRBD1 identical over 11 bases. This CDR3 is built from 15 residues. Unmatched junction bases numbered 7, after V lost 7 bases and J lost 3 bases. Germline CDR1 MDHEN, CDR2 SYDVKM. The CDR3 sequence: CASTPGGQGEETQYF. DNA of the CDR3: TGTGCCAGCACCCCTGGGGGACAGGGGGAAGAGACCCAGTACTTC.

This clone has ten or more counts. The genes are TRBV7-2 and TRBJ2-5, with TRBD2 as a possible D gene (6 bases). This CDR3 contains 16 residues. The germline V gene encodes CDR1 SGHTA and CDR2 FQGNSA. The V end lost 5 bases, the J end lost 1 base, and 17 bases lay between the germline ends. DNA for the CDR3: TGTGCCAGCAGCCCGAGGTCGGTAGCGGCCCAAGAGACCCAGTACTTC. It codes for CASSPRSVAAQETQYF.

This clone was found a few times. The genes are TRBV7-9 and TRBJ2-5, with TRBD1 as a possible D gene (7 bases). CDR1 is SEHNR and CDR2 is FQNEAQ in the germline V gene (reference sequence). V gave up 11 bases and J gave up 5 bases, with 18 bases separating them. The CDR3 loop spans 13 amino acids. Here the CDR3 reads CAVRTGGGETQYF. DNA of the CDR3: TGTGCCGTACGGACAGGCGGAGGGGAGACCCAGTACTTC.

The J gene is TRBJ1-4, the V gene TRBV3-1 (or the pseudogene TRBV3-2), with 7 bases that match TRBD1. This CDR3 has 15 amino acids. Germline CDR1 is LGHDT and CDR2 is YNNKEL (reference sequence). Trimming cost V 4 bases and J 5 bases; bases outside gene matches: 7. Here the CDR3 DNA reads TGTGCCAGCAGCCCCTCAGGGACAGCGAATGAAAAACTGTTTTTT. This encodes CASSPSGTANEKLFF.

This clone occurred a few times. V and J are TRBV28 and TRBJ2-5; maybe TRBD2 (6 bases). The CDR3 contains 15 residues. Germline V gives CDR1 MDHEN, CDR2 SYDVKM. V gave up 4 bases and J gave up 4 bases, with 16 bases separating them. The CDR3 DNA reads as TGTGCCAGCAGTTCCCCGGGGAGGTGGAGAGAGACCCAGTACTTC. Translation gives CASSSPGRWRETQYF.